The 8 T cell receptor beta chains below were found in one sample sequenced in a study of blood T cell repertoires in COVID-19. Using immunoSEQ multiplex PCR, the repertoire was profiled, and TCRdb retains in-frame clones only, with some absent. The profile shows about 310,000 clones, over 80% of them singletons. The sequencing sample was made of PBMCs or T cells enriched from blood (not recorded which). The receptors shown here come from a woman aged 18-35 years who had recovered from COVID-19.

The chain employs TRBV7-2 and TRBJ1-1; no reliable D call. The CDR3 runs 14 residues. Trimming took 5 bases from V and 1 from J, leaving 11 bases between them. Germline-derived CDR1 and CDR2 are SGHTA and FQGNSA. CDR3 amino acids: CASSDRRGNTEAFF. The CDR3 DNA reads TGTGCCAGCAGCGATCGACGGGGGAACACTGAAGCTTTCTTT.

This clone was counted between two and nine times. The CDR3 DNA reads as TGTGCCAGTAGTACTTCAGGGGGCTCCTACAATGAGCAGTTCTTC. Translation: CASSTSGGSYNEQFF. The chain has TRBV19 and TRBJ2-1, with 7 nucleotides matching TRBD1. After removal of 4 bases from V and 0 bases from J, the junction contained 3 bases not matched to a gene. The germline CDR1 and CDR2 sequences are LNHDA and SQIVND (reference sequence). The length of the CDR3 is 15 residues.

The chain links TRBV6-1 to TRBJ2-7, with D possibly matching TRBD2 (5 bases). The CDR3 contains 12 residues. Germline loops: CDR1 MNHNS, CDR2 SASEGT. V was trimmed by 1 base and J by 9 bases, leaving 10 bases between them. The CDR3, as DNA: TGTGCCAGCAGTGAAGTTCCGGGATCGCAGTACTTC. Translating it yields CASSEVPGSQYF.

The chain recombines TRBV6-5 with TRBJ2-5; D might be TRBD2 (6 bases). Germline-derived CDR1 and CDR2 are MNHEY and SVGAGI. The CDR3 has 15 amino acids. V was clipped by 1 base and J by 2 bases, with 11 bases between them. The CDR3 here is CASSYYAGRQETQYF. The CDR3 DNA follows: TGTGCCAGCAGTTACTACGCGGGGCGGCAAGAGACCCAGTACTTC.

The chain recombines TRBV11-2 with TRBJ2-1, with 8 bases fitting TRBD2. The CDR3 has 13 residues. Germline CDR1 SGHAT, CDR2 FQNNGV. The J segment lost 8 bases and the V segment lost 6 bases, leaving 6 bases of the junction unmatched. DNA for the CDR3: TGTGCCAGCAGGGTAGCGGGAATCGATGAGCAGTTCTTC. This sequence encodes CASRVAGIDEQFF.

This clone was seen more than once but under ten times. Other DNA sequences in the same sample also yield this CDR3. The V gene is TRBV5-1, the J gene TRBJ2-1, with 10 positions matching TRBD2. Germline V lookup: CDR1 SGHRS, CDR2 YFSETQ. There are 15 residues in the CDR3. The junction had 3 bases not matched to a gene; V was cut back by 0 bases and J by 6 bases. The CDR3, as DNA: TGCGCCAGCAGCTTGGTCGCTAGCGGGAGCAATGAGCAGTTCTTC. Its protein product is CASSLVASGSNEQFF. Full variable domain (rest looked up from reference TRBV5-1 and TRBJ2-1): KAGVTQTPRYLIKTRGQQVTLSCSPISGHRSVSWYQQTPGQGLQFLFEYFSETQRNKGNFPGRFSGRQFSNSRSEMNVSTLELGDSALYLCASSLVASGSNEQFFGPGTRLTVL.

The chain links TRBV11-1 to TRBJ2-5, with D possibly being TRBD2 (5 bases). Germline V gene sequence: CDR1 SGHAT, CDR2 FQDESV (reference sequence). CDR3 length: 16 amino acids. Trimming left V 3 bases short and J 4 bases short, with 18 bases between. Here the CDR3 reads CASSLVTTRELETQYF. DNA for the CDR3: TGTGCCAGCAGCTTGGTCACAACAAGGGAGCTAGAGACCCAGTACTTC.

This clone was counted between two and nine times. The chain combines TRBV7-9 with TRBJ2-5; a weak D match, TRBD2 (5 bases). From germline, CDR1 is SEHNR and CDR2 FQNEAQ (reference sequence). Trimming removed 5 bases at V and 2 bases at J, with 15 bases between. The CDR3 has 15 residues. This chain's CDR3 is CASSPPGIGQETQYF. In DNA, the CDR3 is TGTGCCAGCAGCCCCCCGGGGATCGGGCAAGAGACCCAGTACTTC.